The 25 T cell receptor beta chains listed next were all sequenced from one sample in a study of T cells in Graves' hyperthyroidism and ophthalmopathy. Amplified regions were TCR beta CDR3 sequences from RNA transcripts. The primer set for the first-round RT-PCR of the TCR CDR3 was HTBI. TCRdb independently ran MiXCR on the multiplex PCR reads; one entry per CDR3 protein. The table shows a few hundred thousand distinct CDR3 sequences, with 35% to 55% occurring only once. Specimen: peripheral blood or thyroid tissue (not recorded which). The receptor set was obtained from a woman aged 18-30 years with Graves' hyperthyroidism.

CDR3 bases: TGTGCCAGCAGTTTTGGCGGACCGTCGAGCTCCTACGAGCAGTACTTC. Its protein product is CASSFGGPSSSYEQYF. This chain uses TRBV12-3 or TRBV12-4 with TRBJ2-7; no firm D call. Trimming shortened V by 3 bases and J by 0 bases, and 15 bases separated the two germline ends. This CDR3 is built from 16 residues.

J is TRBJ1-5 and V is TRBV2; 9 positions match TRBD1. Germline-derived CDR1 and CDR2 are SNHLY and FYNNEI. The junction had 10 bases not matched to a gene; V was cut back by 6 bases and J by 1 base. CDR3 length: 17 residues. The CDR3 DNA is TGTGCCAGCAGCCAAGGGACAGGGATCGGGAGCAATCAGCCCCAGCATTTT. This sequence encodes CASSQGTGIGSNQPQHF.

This clonotype was counted ten times or more. The chain is built from TRBV12-3 or TRBV12-4 and TRBJ1-2; D is perhaps TRBD1 (5 bases). CDR3 length equals 13 residues. V lost 2 bases to trimming and J lost 7 bases, with 11 bases between them. DNA of the CDR3: TGTGCCAGCAGTTTATTAGGGGAGGCTGGCTACACCTTC. The encoded protein is CASSLLGEAGYTF.

J is TRBJ2-3 and V is TRBV7-3; D unresolved. This CDR3 comprises 15 residues. Germline lookup yields CDR1 SGHTA and CDR2 FQGTGA. Trimming took 0 bases from V and 14 from J, leaving 21 bases between them. The CDR3 reads CASSLTFSLGERRYF. Here the CDR3 DNA reads TGTGCCAGCAGCTTAACGTTTTCTTTGGGCGAAAGGCGGTATTTT.

The V call is TRBV12-3 or TRBV12-4, the J call TRBJ2-5; TRBD1 might be the D (8 bases). There are 16 residues in the CDR3. Trimming removed 7 bases from V and 5 bases from J, with 23 bases in between. CDR3 DNA: TGTGCCAGCACAGACAGGGGTAGACTAGCCCTGGAGACCCAGTACTTC. This gives the protein CASTDRGRLALETQYF.

This clonotype occurred many times. A junction boundary mismatches the germline segment, possibly from a read error. The chain recombines TRBV7-9 with TRBJ1-6; D is undetermined. Germline V CDR1 and CDR2: SEHNR, FQNEAQ (reference sequence). The CDR3 length is 16 residues. The CDR3 region has the DNA TGTGCCAGCAGCCTGACACAGTCCACCTCTAATTCACTCCTCCACTTT. Translating gives CASSLTQSTSNSLLHF.

The chain employs TRBV2 and TRBJ2-1, with a possible D match to TRBD2 (5 bases). V was cut by 6 bases and J by 0 bases, with 12 bases left in between. Germline V CDR1 and CDR2: SNHLY, FYNNEI. The CDR3 sequence is 15 residues long. CDR3 sequence reads: CASSVDFSSYNEQFF. The CDR3 coding sequence is TGTGCCAGCAGCGTGGACTTCAGCTCCTACAATGAGCAGTTCTTC.

This clonotype was observed many times. CDR3 in DNA: TGTGCCAGCAGTGAGGTTAGCGGGAGCACCGGGGAGCTGTTTTTT. It yields the protein CASSEVSGSTGELFF. The chain has TRBV2 and TRBJ2-2; 9 bases match TRBD2. Germline assignment: CDR1 SNHLY and CDR2 FYNNEI. The CDR3 runs to 15 residues. V shed 3 bases and J 4 bases; nucleotides not matched to a gene: 3. Full variable domain (rest looked up from reference TRBV2 and TRBJ2-2): EPEVTQTPSHQVTQMGQEVILRCVPISNHLYFYWYRQILGQKVEFLVSFYNNEISEKSEIFDDQFSVERPDGSNFTLKIRSTKLEDSAMYFCASSEVSGSTGELFFGEGSRLTVL.

This clonotype was counted at least ten times. V gene TRBV20-1 combines with J gene TRBJ2-5; 8 bases match TRBD2. J gave up 5 bases and V 2 bases, and 13 bases lay outside the gene matches. The germline V gene encodes CDR1 DFQATT and CDR2 SNEGSKA (reference sequence). The length of the CDR3 is 16 residues. The CDR3 sequence: CSARRWSGSWIETQYF. The DNA for the CDR3 is TGCAGTGCTAGACGATGGAGCGGGAGTTGGATCGAGACCCAGTACTTC.

J is TRBJ2-2 and V is TRBV7-2, with D maybe TRBD1 (5 bases). Germline assignment: CDR1 SGHTA and CDR2 FQGNSA. This CDR3 is built from 17 residues. Between the trimmed V and J ends, which lost 6 bases and 3 bases, there was a span of 20 bases. CDR3 in DNA: TGTGCCAGCAGTTGGAGAATAGGGGTAGCCGACACCGGGGAGCTGTTTTTT. This encodes CASSWRIGVADTGELFF.

The chain uses TRBV29-1 and TRBJ1-2; D is ambiguous. The CDR3 extends over 11 amino acids. CDR1 is SQVTM and CDR2 is ANQGSEA in the germline V gene. V lost 7 bases and J 3 bases, leaving 9 bases between the germline ends. The CDR3: CSGQRDYGYTF. The CDR3 DNA reads as TGCAGCGGCCAAAGGGACTATGGCTACACCTTC.

This chain joins TRBV6-5 and TRBJ1-6; D might be TRBD1 (6 bases). V was pared by 6 bases and J by 9 bases, with 18 bases between. The CDR3 is 15 residues long. Per germline, CDR1 MNHEY and CDR2 SVGAGI. The CDR3 loop is CASSPRTGGSSPLHF. CDR3 sequence (DNA): TGTGCCAGCAGCCCGAGGACCGGGGGCAGTTCACCCCTCCACTTT.

This clonotype was seen ten or more times. The chain has TRBV11-1 and TRBJ1-1, with D possibly being TRBD1 (6 bases). The V gene lost 2 bases and the J gene lost 6 bases, with 16 bases spanning the gap. The germline V gene has CDR1 SGHAT and CDR2 FQDESV (reference sequence). This CDR3 is 15 amino acids long. This CDR3 reads CASSLNREIIAEAFF. The CDR3 bases are TGTGCCAGCAGCTTAAACAGGGAAATTATCGCTGAAGCTTTCTTT.

In this sample, this clonotype turned up once. J is TRBJ1-2 and V is TRBV7-2; D gene ambiguous. The length of the CDR3 is 11 residues. Germline V gives CDR1 SGHTA, CDR2 FQGNSA. The V and J ends lost 5 bases and 4 bases respectively, with 5 bases between them. CDR3 sequence reads: CASSTPYGYTF. Here the CDR3 DNA reads TGTGCCAGCAGCACCCCCTATGGCTACACCTTC.

This clonotype was seen repeatedly, ten times or more. The genes are TRBV6-5 and TRBJ2-7, with D perhaps matching TRBD2 (6 bases). The germline V gene encodes CDR1 MNHEY and CDR2 SVGAGI. The CDR3 is made up of 16 amino acids. Between the trimmed V and J ends, which lost 0 bases and 0 bases, there was a span of 12 bases. This CDR3 is CASSYSSSGSSYEQYF. DNA of the CDR3: TGTGCCAGCAGTTACTCGAGTAGCGGCAGCTCCTACGAGCAGTACTTC.

This clonotype came up many times. The chain couples TRBV24-1 to TRBJ1-6, with 7 bases lining up with TRBD1. This CDR3 has 15 residues. V shed 2 bases, J shed 6 bases, and the junction held 3 bases outside the gene matches. CDR1 KGHDR and CDR2 SFDVKD come from the germline V gene. The CDR3 loop is CATSDSGTANSPLHF. CDR3 nucleotides: TGTGCCACCAGTGATTCCGGGACAGCTAATTCACCCCTCCACTTT.

This rearrangement joins TRBV7-9 to TRBJ1-2; TRBD1 matches 8 bases. The ends lost 0 bases at V and 8 bases at J; junction bases unmatched: 8. Germline lookup yields CDR1 SEHNR and CDR2 FQNEAQ (reference sequence). The length of the CDR3 is 15 residues. For the CDR3, the DNA is TGTGCCAGCAGCTTAGCCCCGCCAGGGGGCTTGGGCTACACCTTC. Its translation: CASSLAPPGGLGYTF.

The V call is TRBV29-1, the J call TRBJ2-5, with 10 bases fitting TRBD1. The assigned J gene may be wrong: the sequence end matches TRBJ2-7 better. The CDR3 totals 14 residues. Per the germline V gene, CDR1 is SQVTM and CDR2 is ANQGSEA. CDR3 nucleotide sequence: TGCAGCGTTGAAGAGGTGGGACAGGGGCACGAGCAGTACTTC. Protein sequence: CSVEEVGQGHEQYF.

This clonotype has a single count. The chain is built from TRBV7-6 and TRBJ2-7; 7 bases align to TRBD1. The CDR3 extends over 12 amino acids. Germline values: CDR1 SGHVS, CDR2 FNYEAQ. The CDR3 DNA follows: TGTGCTCCCGGGACAGCACCCTACGAGCAGTACTTC. This sequence encodes CAPGTAPYEQYF.

This clonotype has a count of ten or more. This chain joins TRBV7-9 and TRBJ1-6; tentatively, D is TRBD1 (5 bases). The CDR3 sequence is 15 residues long. The V gene lost 4 bases and the J gene lost 7 bases, with 14 bases spanning the gap. The germline V gene has CDR1 SEHNR and CDR2 FQNEAQ (reference sequence). Here the CDR3 reads CASSSQGVVNSPLHF. The CDR3, as DNA: TGTGCCAGCAGCTCGCAGGGAGTGGTAAATTCACCCCTCCACTTT.

This clonotype has at least ten counts. The chain joins TRBV10-3 to TRBJ2-1; TRBD2 might be the D (6 bases). CDR3 length: 12 amino acids. Germline CDR1 reads ENHRY; CDR2 reads SYGVKD. V was shortened by 3 bases and J by 10 bases, with 10 bases between the two germline ends. The DNA for the CDR3 is TGTGCCATCAGTGACATAGCGGAGGAGCAGTTCTTC. Translated: CAISDIAEEQFF.

This clonotype came up many times. CDR3: CASSGEGWKLFF. CDR3 coding DNA: TGTGCCAGCAGCGGTGAGGGGTGGAAACTGTTTTTT. The V call is TRBV9, the J call TRBJ1-4; maybe TRBD1 (5 bases). Trimming stripped 3 bases from V and 11 bases from J, with 11 bases between. CDR1 and CDR2 from the germline V gene are SGDLS and YYNGEE. CDR3 length equals 12 residues.

This clonotype has at least ten counts. The gene calls are TRBV19 and TRBJ2-2; 8 nucleotides agree with TRBD2. J was trimmed by 4 bases and V by 7 bases; bases with no gene match: 8. The CDR3 length is 15 residues. The germline gives CDR1 LNHDA, CDR2 SQIVND (reference sequence). The CDR3 loop is CASTPSGGGTGELFF. The CDR3 nucleotides read TGTGCCAGTACCCCCTCGGGGGGGGGCACCGGGGAGCTGTTTTTT.

This clonotype was seen just once. The chain carries TRBV10-3 and TRBJ1-1; D is possibly TRBD1 (6 bases). V was pared by 3 bases and J by 3 bases, with 11 bases between. The CDR3 spans 14 residues. Looked up from germline, CDR1 is ENHRY and CDR2 is SYGVKD. CDR3 region: CAISERQEYTEAFF. The CDR3 DNA sequence: TGTGCCATCAGTGAAAGACAGGAGTACACTGAAGCTTTCTTT.

J is TRBJ1-1 and V is TRBV7-9; D is undetermined. From germline, CDR1 is SEHNR and CDR2 FQNEAQ (reference sequence). V lost 1 base and J 2 bases, leaving 14 bases between the germline ends. The CDR3 has 16 residues. The CDR3 here is CASSLVGLSLNTEAFF. The DNA for the CDR3 is TGTGCCAGCAGCTTAGTGGGCTTGTCACTAAACACTGAAGCTTTCTTT.